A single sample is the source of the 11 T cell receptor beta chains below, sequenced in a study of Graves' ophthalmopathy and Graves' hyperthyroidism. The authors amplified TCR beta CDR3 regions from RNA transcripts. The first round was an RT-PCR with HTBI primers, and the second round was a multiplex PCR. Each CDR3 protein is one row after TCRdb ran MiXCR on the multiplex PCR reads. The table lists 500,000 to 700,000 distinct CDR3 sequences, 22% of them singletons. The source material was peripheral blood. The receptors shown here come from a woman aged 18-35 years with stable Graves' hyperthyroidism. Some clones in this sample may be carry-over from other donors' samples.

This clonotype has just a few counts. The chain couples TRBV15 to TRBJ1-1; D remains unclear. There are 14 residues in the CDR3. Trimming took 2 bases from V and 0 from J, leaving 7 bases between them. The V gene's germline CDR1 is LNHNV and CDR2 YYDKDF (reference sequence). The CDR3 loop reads CATSRIGVNTEAFF. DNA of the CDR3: TGTGCCACCAGCAGAATCGGGGTGAACACTGAAGCTTTCTTT.

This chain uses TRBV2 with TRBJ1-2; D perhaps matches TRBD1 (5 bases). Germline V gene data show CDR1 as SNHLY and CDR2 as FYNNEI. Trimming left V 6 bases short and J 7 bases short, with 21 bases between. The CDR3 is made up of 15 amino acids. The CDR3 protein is CASSGIPGRPFGYTF. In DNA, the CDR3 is TGTGCCAGCAGCGGGATCCCGGGACGGCCTTTTGGCTACACCTTC.

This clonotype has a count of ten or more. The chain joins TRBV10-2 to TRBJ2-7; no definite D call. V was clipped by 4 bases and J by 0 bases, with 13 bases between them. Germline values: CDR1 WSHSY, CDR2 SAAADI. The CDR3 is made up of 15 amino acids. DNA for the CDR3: TGCGCCAGCAGTGGCGACCTTTCGAGCTCCTACGAGCAGTACTTC. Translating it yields CASSGDLSSSYEQYF.

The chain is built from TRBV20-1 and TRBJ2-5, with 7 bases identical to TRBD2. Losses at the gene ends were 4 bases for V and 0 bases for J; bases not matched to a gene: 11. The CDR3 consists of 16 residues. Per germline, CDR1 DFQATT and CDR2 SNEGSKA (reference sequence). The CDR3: CSAILWGTKYQETQYF. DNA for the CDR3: TGCAGTGCTATTTTGTGGGGGACTAAGTACCAAGAGACCCAGTACTTC.

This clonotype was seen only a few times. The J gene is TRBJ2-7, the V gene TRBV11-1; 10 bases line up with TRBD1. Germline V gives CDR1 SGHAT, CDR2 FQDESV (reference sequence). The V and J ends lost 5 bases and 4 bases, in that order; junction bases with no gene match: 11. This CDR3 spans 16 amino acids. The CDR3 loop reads CASSLTWGQGRYEQYF. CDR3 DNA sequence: TGTGCCAGCAGCCTAACCTGGGGACAGGGGAGATACGAGCAGTACTTC.

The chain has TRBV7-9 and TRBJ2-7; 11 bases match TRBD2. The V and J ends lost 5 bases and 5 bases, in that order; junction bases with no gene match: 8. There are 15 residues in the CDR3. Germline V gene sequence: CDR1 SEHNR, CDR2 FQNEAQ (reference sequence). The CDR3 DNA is TGTGCCAGCAGCCCCGTAGCGGGAGGGGTGGACGAGCAGTACTTC. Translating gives CASSPVAGGVDEQYF.

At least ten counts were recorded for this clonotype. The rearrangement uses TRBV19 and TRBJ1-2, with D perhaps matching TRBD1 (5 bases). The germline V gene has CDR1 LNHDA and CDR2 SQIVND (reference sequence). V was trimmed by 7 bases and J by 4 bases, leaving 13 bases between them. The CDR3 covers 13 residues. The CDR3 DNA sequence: TGTGCCAGTACTAGGGGAGACCTCTATGGCTACACCTTC. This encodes CASTRGDLYGYTF.

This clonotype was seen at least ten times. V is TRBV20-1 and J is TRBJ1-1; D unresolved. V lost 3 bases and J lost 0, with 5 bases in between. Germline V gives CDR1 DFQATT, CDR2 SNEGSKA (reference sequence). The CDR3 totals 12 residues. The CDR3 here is CSASRVNTEAFF. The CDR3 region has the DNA TGCAGTGCTAGCAGAGTGAACACTGAAGCTTTCTTT.

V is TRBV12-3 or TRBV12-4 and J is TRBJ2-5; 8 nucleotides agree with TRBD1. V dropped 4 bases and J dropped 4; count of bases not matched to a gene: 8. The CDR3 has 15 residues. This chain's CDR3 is CASSSGWTGPETQYF. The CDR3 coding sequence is TGTGCCAGCAGTTCAGGCTGGACAGGGCCAGAGACCCAGTACTTC.

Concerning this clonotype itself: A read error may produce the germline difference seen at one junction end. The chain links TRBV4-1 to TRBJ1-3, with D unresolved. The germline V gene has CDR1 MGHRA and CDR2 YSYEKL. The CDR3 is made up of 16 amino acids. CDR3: CASSQDPWGFGTTIYF. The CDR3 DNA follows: TGCGCCAGCAGCCAAGATCCTTGGGGTTTTGGAACCACCATATATTTT.

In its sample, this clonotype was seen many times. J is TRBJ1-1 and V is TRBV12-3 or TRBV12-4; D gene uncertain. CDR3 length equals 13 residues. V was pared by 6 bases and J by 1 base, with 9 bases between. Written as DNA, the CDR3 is TGTGCCAGCAGATCGGACCCGAACACTGAAGCTTTCTTT. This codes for CASRSDPNTEAFF.